A single sample gave rise to the 9 T cell receptor beta chains below, sequenced in a study of T cell responses to AZD1222 COVID-19 vaccine. Profiling relied on immunoSEQ multiplex PCR, and the TCRdb table lists in-frame clones only, not all of them. The sample holds around 66,000 clones, around 89% seen once. Sequencing used peripheral blood, obtained 28 days after the second dose of the MenACWY control vaccine. These receptors were taken from an adult who received the MenACWY meningococcal vaccine as a control.

V and J are TRBV28 and TRBJ1-1, with D possibly TRBD1 on 6 matching bases. Deletions cut 1 base from V and 3 bases from J, with 9 bases between. The CDR3 runs 14 residues. In germline, CDR1 is MDHEN, CDR2 SYDVKM. Here the CDR3 DNA reads TGTGCCAGCAGTTTATCTGCAGGGGACACTGAAGCTTTCTTT. It specifies CASSLSAGDTEAFF. Combining the CDR3 with reference TRBV28 and TRBJ1-1 gives the whole variable domain DVKVTQSSRYLVKRTGEKVFLECVQDMDHENMFWYRQDPGLGLRLIYFSYDVKMKEKGDIPEGYSVSREKKERFSLILESASTNQTSMYLCASSLSAGDTEAFFGQGTRLTVV.

This chain connects TRBV5-1 to TRBJ1-2, with a possible D match to TRBD1 (5 bases). Per the germline V gene, CDR1 is SGHRS and CDR2 is YFSETQ. CDR3 size: 15 residues. Trimming took off 2 bases at V and 4 bases at J, with 15 bases between the two ends. The CDR3 DNA is TGCGCCAGCAGCTTCGACCTTCAGGGCACCTATGGCTACACCTTC. Encoded protein: CASSFDLQGTYGYTF.

The rearrangement links TRBV12-3 or TRBV12-4 to TRBJ1-5; D not resolved. CDR3 size: 13 residues. The ends were cut back, 7 bases at V and 6 bases at J, with 13 bases in the middle. DNA of the CDR3: TGTGCCAGCACTCGGGATAACGGTCAGCCCCAGCATTTT. This translates into CASTRDNGQPQHF.

V is TRBV12-3 or TRBV12-4 and J is TRBJ2-1, with no clear D. This CDR3 comprises 12 residues. V was shortened by 5 bases and J by 9 bases, with 11 bases between the two germline ends. CDR3 sequence (DNA): TGTGCCAGCAGTCTCGTCGGGTTTGAGCAGTTCTTC. Translation: CASSLVGFEQFF.

The chain couples TRBV28 to TRBJ1-4; D gene ambiguous. Trimming pared 7 bases from V and 11 bases from J, leaving 14 bases between. The CDR3 consists of 12 residues. Germline values: CDR1 MDHEN, CDR2 SYDVKM. DNA for the CDR3: TGTGCCAGCACCGCATCCCGGGAGAAACTGTTTTTT. Its translation is CASTASREKLFF.

V and J are TRBV2 and TRBJ1-2, with D uncertain. The CDR3 contains 11 residues. CDR1 is SNHLY, CDR2 FYNNEI, per germline. V lost 8 bases and J 4 bases, leaving 8 bases between the germline ends. CDR3 sequence reads: CASGPLYGYTF. Written as DNA, the CDR3 is TGTGCCAGCGGGCCACTCTATGGCTACACCTTC.

The V gene is TRBV2, the J gene TRBJ1-1; no reliable D call. CDR1 and CDR2 (germline): SNHLY, FYNNEI. The CDR3 consists of 14 residues. V lost 4 bases and J lost 0, with 9 bases in between. The CDR3 sequence is CASSASQLNTEAFF. CDR3 nucleotides: TGTGCCAGCAGTGCCAGTCAGCTGAACACTGAAGCTTTCTTT.

The rearrangement links TRBV4-3 to TRBJ2-7; 11 nucleotides line up with TRBD2. The CDR3 loop spans 16 amino acids. Per germline, CDR1 LGHNA and CDR2 YSLEER. V dropped 3 bases and J dropped 4; count of bases not matched to a gene: 8. CDR3 loop: CASSQGLAGGIYEQYF. The DNA of the CDR3 is TGCGCCAGCAGCCAGGGATTAGCGGGGGGGATTTACGAGCAGTACTTC.

The rearrangement links TRBV7-9 to TRBJ1-2, with D tentatively TRBD1 (6 bases). The length of the CDR3 is 15 residues. V lost 5 bases and J 5 bases, leaving 18 bases between the germline ends. Germline V gene data show CDR1 as SEHNR and CDR2 as FQNEAQ (reference sequence). CDR3 nucleotides: TGTGCCAGCAGCCTAGGACAGCAACACATTTATGGCTACACCTTC. Protein sequence: CASSLGQQHIYGYTF.